These T cell receptor beta chains were read from a single sample in a study of T cell responses to AZD1222 COVID-19 vaccine. Profiled with immunoSEQ multiplex PCR; TCRdb holds only in-frame clones, not every one. This sample yields tens of thousands of clones, of which roughly 87% are seen a single time; roughly 2.6% belongs to the top ten. The sequenced sample was peripheral blood, obtained 28 days after the second AZD1222 dose. These receptors were taken from an adult who received the AZD1222 COVID-19 vaccine. The CDR3 runs from the conserved cysteine through the conserved F or W. Fields, in order: D gene, J gene, V gene, CDR3 protein. A D gene is named only where the DNA matches it firmly.

TRBD1 | TRBJ2-7 | TRBV18 | CASLETGGHEQYF
. | TRBJ2-5 | TRBV19 | CASSIARAETQYF
. | TRBJ2-3 | TRBV28 | CASSFIGRGRTDTQYF
. | TRBJ1-1 | TRBV11-2 | CASSLTGYLEAFF
. | TRBJ1-2 | TRBV25-1 | CASSGDRNYGYTF
. | TRBJ1-1 | TRBV24-1 | CATSSPGPRRSEAFF
. | TRBJ2-7 | TRBV6-5 | CASISGLPFYEQYF
. | TRBJ2-5 | TRBV20-1 | CSARPEETQYF
. | TRBJ1-1 | TRBV6-6 | CASSYSLTGQNTEAFF
. | TRBJ2-4 | TRBV19 | CASTGTYIQYF
. | TRBJ2-2 | TRBV5-1 | CASSLANRGTGELFF
. | TRBJ1-2 | TRBV14 | CASNPAGRANYGYTF
. | TRBJ1-5 | TRBV5-5 | CASSPERSNQPQHF
TRBD1 | TRBJ1-1 | TRBV6-5 | CASRPDRVGEAFF
. | TRBJ2-1 | TRBV14 | CASSRWADGTLHGNEQFF
TRBD1 | TRBJ1-2 | TRBV3-1/TRBV3-2 | CASSPTGQGIYGYTF
. | TRBJ1-1 | TRBV6-4 | CASKGWGNTEAFF
. | TRBJ1-5 | TRBV6-1 | CASSDWNSNQPQHF
TRBD1 | TRBJ2-5 | TRBV5-8 | CASSGRDRVGETQYF
. | TRBJ2-3 | TRBV12-5 | CASGWRDTQYF
. | TRBJ2-3 | TRBV9 | CASSGRSVLTDTQYF
TRBD1 | TRBJ1-1 | TRBV4-1 | CASSQAEQGYGNTEAFF
. | TRBJ2-2 | TRBV2 | CASSESLRGTGELFF
. | TRBJ2-7 | TRBV7-9 | CASSLWAGISSYEQYF
TRBD1 | TRBJ1-2 | TRBV30 | CAWREGQDYGYTF
. | TRBJ2-6 | TRBV7-3 | CASSLVGAQGANVLTF
. | TRBJ1-1 | TRBV4-1 | CASSLDAGFGTEAFF
. | TRBJ2-3 | TRBV28 | CAEREAGTDTQYF
. | TRBJ2-1 | TRBV6-1 | CASSEPLTREQFF
. | TRBJ1-2 | TRBV30 | CAGTGLRNYGYTF
TRBD1 | TRBJ2-3 | TRBV7-9 | CASSLGDSSDTQYF
TRBD2 | TRBJ2-1 | TRBV6-1 | CASRPGLDTYNEQFF
. | TRBJ1-4 | TRBV5-1 | CASSLGGQSNEKLFF
. | TRBJ1-3 | TRBV28 | CASSSSTGLSNTIYF
. | TRBJ2-7 | TRBV14 | CASSQVWGGSIPYEQYF
. | TRBJ2-6 | TRBV27 | CASSRQRSSGANVLTF
. | TRBJ2-2 | TRBV7-9 | CASSLREGGELFF
. | TRBJ2-5 | TRBV5-1 | CASSSEPGMETQYF
. | TRBJ2-7 | TRBV9 | CASSTSGQGGNEQYF
. | TRBJ1-1 | TRBV5-4 | CASSLGPVNTEAFF
. | TRBJ1-1 | TRBV18 | CASSPLTSNTEAFF
TRBD1 | TRBJ2-5 | TRBV7-9 | CASSFGKTRDRGRKTQYF
TRBD1 | TRBJ2-7 | TRBV7-8 | CASSLAGDRARYEQYF
. | TRBJ2-2 | TRBV4-1 | CASSQVWTANTGELFF
. | TRBJ1-2 | TRBV24-1 | CATSDPGRPKGYTF